These T cell receptor beta chains were read from a single sample in a study of blood T cell repertoires in COVID-19. Assay used: immunoSEQ multiplex PCR; TCRdb lists only in-frame clones, some missing. The top ten hold about 1.9% of the sample, which has 150,000 to 200,000 clones, 80% to 90% seen once. The source material was peripheral blood. Receptors were obtained from a man younger than 35 who had recovered from COVID-19. Both conserved end residues are trimmed from each CDR3.

CDR3 length: 15
V gene: TRBV9
J gene: TRBJ1-1
CDR3 protein: ASSKKWTGGENTEAF

CDR3 length: 15
V gene: TRBV10-1
J gene: TRBJ2-4
CDR3 protein: ASSEVGRGLAKNIQY

CDR3 length: 11
V gene: TRBV10-3
J gene: TRBJ1-1
CDR3 protein: AISENSNTEAF

CDR3 length: 9
V gene: TRBV6-5
J gene: TRBJ1-2
CDR3 protein: ASRTGWGYT

CDR3 length: 14
V gene: TRBV7-3
J gene: TRBJ2-6
CDR3 protein: ASSATDRGRGAILT

CDR3 length: 13
V gene: TRBV30
J gene: TRBJ2-1
CDR3 protein: AWGEGQSSYNEQF

CDR3 length: 13
V gene: TRBV3-1/TRBV3-2
J gene: TRBJ2-5
CDR3 protein: ASSQDSGTGETQY

CDR3 length: 11
V gene: TRBV6-1
J gene: TRBJ2-7
CDR3 protein: ATLDSNSYEQY

CDR3 length: 14
V gene: TRBV19
J gene: TRBJ2-3
CDR3 protein: ASSMRGGRGTDTQY

CDR3 length: 11
V gene: TRBV30
J gene: TRBJ2-3
CDR3 protein: AQEGGGTDTQY

CDR3 length: 16
V gene: TRBV21-1
J gene: TRBJ1-6
CDR3 protein: ASSKGENRQGGNSPLH

CDR3 length: 13
V gene: TRBV19
J gene: TRBJ2-1
CDR3 protein: ASSTTGDLSNEQF

CDR3 length: 14
V gene: TRBV6-5
J gene: TRBJ2-7
CDR3 protein: ASSYRRGGSSYEQY

CDR3 length: 12
V gene: TRBV15
J gene: TRBJ2-7
CDR3 protein: ATSRDTGGYEQY

CDR3 length: 12
V gene: TRBV19
J gene: TRBJ2-2
CDR3 protein: ASSMNWNTGELF

CDR3 length: 13
V gene: TRBV5-5
J gene: TRBJ1-2
CDR3 protein: ASSLRTRGGYGYT